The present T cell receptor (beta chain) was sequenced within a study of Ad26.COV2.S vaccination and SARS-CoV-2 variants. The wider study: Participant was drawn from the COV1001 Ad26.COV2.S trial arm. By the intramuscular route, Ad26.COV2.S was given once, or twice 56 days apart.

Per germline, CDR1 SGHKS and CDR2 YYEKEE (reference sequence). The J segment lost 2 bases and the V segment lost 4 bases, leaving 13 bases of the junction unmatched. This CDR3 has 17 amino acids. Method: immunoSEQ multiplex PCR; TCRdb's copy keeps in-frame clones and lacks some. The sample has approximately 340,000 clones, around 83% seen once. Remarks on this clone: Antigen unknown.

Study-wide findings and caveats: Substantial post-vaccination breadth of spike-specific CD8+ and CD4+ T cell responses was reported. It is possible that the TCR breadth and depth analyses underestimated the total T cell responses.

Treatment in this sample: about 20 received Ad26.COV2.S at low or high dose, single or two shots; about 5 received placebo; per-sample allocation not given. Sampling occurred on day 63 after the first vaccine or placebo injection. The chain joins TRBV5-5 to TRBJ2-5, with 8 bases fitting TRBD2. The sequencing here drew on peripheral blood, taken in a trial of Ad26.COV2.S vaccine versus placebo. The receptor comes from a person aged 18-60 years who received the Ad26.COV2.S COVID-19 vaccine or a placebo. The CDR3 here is CASSRLEVLAAQETQYF. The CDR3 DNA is TGTGCCAGCAGCCGGCTTGAGGTACTAGCGGCACAAGAGACCCAGTACTTC.